These 27 T cell receptor beta chains came from one sample sequenced in a study of blood T cell repertoires in COVID-19. Generated by immunoSEQ multiplex PCR, the TCRdb table keeps only in-frame clones and is missing some. The sample comprises approximately 230,000 clones, about 90% of which are singletons, and around 1.4% rests with the top ten. Material for sequencing was peripheral blood. These receptor sequences come from an elderly man with acute or convalescent COVID-19.

The V and J genes are TRBV7-3 and TRBJ2-5, with TRBD2 matching 13 bases. The germline CDR1 and CDR2 sequences are SGHTA and FQGTGA. The CDR3 has 15 residues. Trimming removed 5 bases from V and 5 bases from J; junction bases left unmatched: 5. CDR3 protein: CASSDGLAGVETQYF. The CDR3 DNA follows: TGTGCCAGCAGCGACGGACTAGCGGGAGTCGAGACCCAGTACTTC.

This clone was found once. This rearrangement joins TRBV29-1 to TRBJ1-2; no clear D. The CDR3 is 14 amino acids. Germline CDR1 SQVTM, CDR2 ANQGSEA. V lost 3 bases, J lost 0 bases, and 11 bases lay in between. As DNA, the CDR3 is TGCAGCGTTGAGGGCCGGACTTCTAACTATGGCTACACCTTC. It yields the protein CSVEGRTSNYGYTF. The variable domain in full, completed from reference TRBV29-1 and TRBJ1-2, reads SAVISQKPSRDICQRGTSLTIQCQVDSQVTMMFWYRQQPGQSLTLIATANQGSEATYESGFVIDKFPISRPNLTFSTLTVSNMSPEDSSIYLCSVEGRTSNYGYTFGSGTRLTVV.

The chain is built from TRBV18 and TRBJ1-5, with D possibly matching TRBD1 (5 bases). V was shortened by 4 bases and J by 2 bases, with 12 bases between the two germline ends. Germline CDR1 KGHSH, CDR2 LQKENI. This CDR3 contains 15 residues. The CDR3 DNA reads as TGTGCCAGCTCACAGGGGTTCGGGCGCAATCAGCCCCAGCATTTT. This sequence encodes CASSQGFGRNQPQHF.

The count of this clone is one. V gene TRBV7-2 combines with J gene TRBJ2-7, with 8 nucleotides matching TRBD2. Germline trimming cut 2 bases from V and 0 bases from J; bases unmatched to any gene: 6. The CDR3 sequence is 16 residues long. Germline loops: CDR1 SGHTA, CDR2 FQGNSA. The CDR3 nucleotides read TGTGCCAGCAGCTTATATCCAGCGGGAGTCTCCTACGAGCAGTACTTC. This codes for CASSLYPAGVSYEQYF. The full variable domain, with the rest looked up from reference TRBV7-2 and TRBJ2-7, is GAGVSQSPSNKVTEKGKDVELRCDPISGHTALYWYRQSLGQGLEFLIYFQGNSAPDKSGLPSDRFSAERTGGSVSTLTIQRTQQEDSAVYLCASSLYPAGVSYEQYFGPGTRLTVT.

The gene calls are TRBV7-9 and TRBJ2-6; 9 bases align to TRBD1. Germline CDR1 and CDR2: SEHNR and FQNEAQ (reference sequence). The V gene end was trimmed by 6 bases and the J gene end by 0 bases; junction bases not matched to a gene: 6. This CDR3 has 17 amino acids. CDR3 in amino acids: CASRPGQGNSGANVLTF. DNA of the CDR3: TGTGCCAGCAGACCCGGACAGGGGAACTCTGGGGCCAACGTCCTGACTTTC. The full variable domain, completed using reference TRBV7-9 and TRBJ2-6, is DTGVSQNPRHKITKRGQNVTFRCDPISEHNRLYWYRQTLGQGPEFLTYFQNEAQLEKSRLLSDRFSAERPKGSFSTLEIQRTEQGDSAMYLCASRPGQGNSGANVLTFGAGSRLTVL.

V is TRBV12-5 and J is TRBJ2-5; unclear D gene. The CDR3 totals 13 residues. The germline V gene encodes CDR1 LGHNT and CDR2 FRNRAP. V lost 7 bases and J lost 2, with 11 bases in between. In nucleotides, the CDR3 is TGTGCTAGTGTTATCCCAGGTCAAGAGACCCAGTACTTC. It encodes CASVIPGQETQYF. Full variable domain (remainder filled in from reference TRBV12-5 and TRBJ2-5): DARVTQTPRHKVTEMGQEVTMRCQPILGHNTVFWYRQTMMQGLELLAYFRNRAPLDDSGMPKDRFSAEMPDATLATLKIQPSEPRDSAVYFCASVIPGQETQYFGPGTRLLVL.

The V and J genes are TRBV11-2 and TRBJ2-1; TRBD1 is a possible D gene (5 bases). The V and J ends lost 4 bases and 8 bases respectively, with 9 bases between them. CDR1 and CDR2 (germline): SGHAT, FQNNGV. The CDR3 length is 12 residues. CDR3: CASSSTGDEQFF. Here the CDR3 DNA reads TGTGCCAGCAGCTCCACAGGTGATGAGCAGTTCTTC.

V is TRBV7-9 and J is TRBJ2-3; TRBD1 is a possible D gene (5 bases). Per the germline V gene, CDR1 is SEHNR and CDR2 is FQNEAQ (reference sequence). The ends were cut back, 4 bases at V and 0 bases at J, with 11 bases in the middle. The CDR3 is made up of 15 amino acids. As DNA, the CDR3 is TGTGCCAGCAGCTCCTTCAGGACAAGCACAGATACGCAGTATTTT. It encodes CASSSFRTSTDTQYF.

This clone showed up just once. The V gene is TRBV27, the J gene TRBJ2-7, with 10 nucleotides matching TRBD1. Germline V gene sequence: CDR1 MNHEY, CDR2 SMNVEV (reference sequence). The CDR3 totals 15 residues. Trimming at V came to 2 bases and at J to 6 bases, leaving 7 bases not matched to a gene. The CDR3 reads CASSLNGGDRGEQYF. In DNA, the CDR3 is TGTGCCAGCAGTTTAAACGGGGGGGACAGGGGCGAGCAGTACTTC.

The chain combines TRBV5-1 with TRBJ2-4; TRBD1 might be the D (6 bases). The CDR3 length is 14 residues. V was clipped by 4 bases and J by 7 bases, with 15 bases between them. CDR1 is SGHRS and CDR2 is YFSETQ in the germline V gene. Written as DNA, the CDR3 is TGCGCCAGCAGCCCTGGGCAGGGGTGGAACATTCAGTACTTC. Protein: CASSPGQGWNIQYF.

This clone has only a few counts. CDR3 loop: CASSDRVNEKLFF. CDR3 in DNA: TGTGCCAGCAGCGACAGGGTTAATGAAAAACTGTTTTTT. The chain links TRBV14 to TRBJ1-4, with TRBD1 matching over 7 bases. With 5 bases clipped from V and 4 bases from J, the junction kept 1 base outside the gene matches. The CDR3 contains 13 residues. Germline V gene lookup returns CDR1 SGHDN and CDR2 FVKESK.

The CDR3 DNA reads TGTGCCAGCAGCTTGGAACCCCGCAGGGCGAACACCGGGGAGCTGTTTTTT. Protein: CASSLEPRRANTGELFF. The V call is TRBV5-4, the J call TRBJ2-2; D is possibly TRBD1 (5 bases). With 0 bases removed from V and 0 bases from J, the gap between germline ends came to 12 bases. CDR1 SGHNT and CDR2 YYREEE come from the germline V gene (reference sequence). This CDR3 comprises 17 residues. Filled out from reference TRBV5-4 and TRBJ2-2, the complete variable domain reads ETGVTQSPTHLIKTRGQQVTLRCSSQSGHNTVSWYQQALGQGPQFIFQYYREEENGRGNFPPRFSGLQFPNYSSELNVNALELDDSALYLCASSLEPRRANTGELFFGEGSRLTVL.

The rearrangement joins TRBV6-6 to TRBJ1-3, with 10 bases matching TRBD1. Germline lookup yields CDR1 MNHNY and CDR2 SVGAGI (reference sequence). Trimming took 6 bases from V and 4 from J; bases not matched to a gene: 9. The length of the CDR3 is 16 residues. CDR3 sequence reads: CASSPPGTGAGNTIYF. Written as DNA, the CDR3 is TGTGCCAGCAGCCCTCCCGGGACAGGGGCGGGAAACACCATATATTTT.

This clone was observed once. V is TRBV4-3 and J is TRBJ1-3; D gene uncertain. Per germline, CDR1 LGHNA and CDR2 YSLEER. The CDR3 is 14 residues long. The V end was cut by 1 base, the J end by 2 bases, with 6 bases between. CDR3 sequence reads: CASSQGVTGNTIYF. The CDR3 coding sequence is TGCGCCAGCAGCCAAGGAGTCACTGGAAACACCATATATTTT.

The chain has TRBV5-4 and TRBJ2-5, with D hard to call. The V end was cut by 1 base, the J end by 2 bases, with 12 bases between. Germline CDR1 SGHNT, CDR2 YYREEE (reference sequence). This CDR3 has 15 amino acids. CDR3 DNA sequence: TGTGCCAGCAGCTTGAACAGCCGACAACAAGAGACCCAGTACTTC. Its protein product is CASSLNSRQQETQYF.

The chain uses TRBV11-2 and TRBJ2-3; 8 bases match TRBD2. The CDR3 covers 16 residues. Germline V CDR1 and CDR2: SGHAT, FQNNGV. The V gene end was trimmed by 2 bases and the J gene end by 2 bases; junction bases not matched to a gene: 6. CDR3 DNA: TGTGCCAGCAGCTTAACGAGCGGGAGTGTCACAGATACGCAGTATTTT. It codes for CASSLTSGSVTDTQYF.

The chain links TRBV28 to TRBJ2-7, with D possibly matching TRBD1 (6 bases). The CDR3 covers 15 residues. The germline CDR1 and CDR2 sequences are MDHEN and SYDVKM. The ends were cut back, 1 base at V and 5 bases at J, with 15 bases in the middle. CDR3 loop: CASSLYGGLLHEQYF. Here the CDR3 DNA reads TGTGCCAGCAGTTTATATGGGGGCCTCCTTCACGAGCAGTACTTC.

The chain combines TRBV9 with TRBJ2-3, with a tentative D call TRBD1 (5 bases). Germline lookup yields CDR1 SGDLS and CDR2 YYNGEE. The V gene lost 4 bases and the J gene lost 3 bases, with 15 bases spanning the gap. The CDR3 spans 15 residues. This CDR3 reads CASSIGQGMTDTQYF. The CDR3 region has the DNA TGTGCCAGCAGCATCGGTCAGGGAATGACAGATACGCAGTATTTT.

J is TRBJ1-5 and V is TRBV28; D gene ambiguous. This CDR3 comprises 14 residues. The germline V gene has CDR1 MDHEN and CDR2 SYDVKM. The V end lost 5 bases, the J end lost 5 bases, and 13 bases lay between the germline ends. The CDR3 nucleotides are TGTGCCAGCAGTGGAACAGCCTACTATCAGCCCCAGCATTTT. It translates to CASSGTAYYQPQHF.

This clone was counted once. This chain connects TRBV28 to TRBJ1-2, with 10 bases fitting TRBD1. Losses at the gene ends were 4 bases for V and 4 bases for J; bases not matched to a gene: 12. This CDR3 has 17 residues. Germline loops: CDR1 MDHEN, CDR2 SYDVKM. The DNA of the CDR3 is TGTGCCAGCAGTTCCCCCGGGACAGGGGAGGTGGGCTATGGCTACACCTTC. Translating gives CASSSPGTGEVGYGYTF.

The rearrangement joins TRBV7-6 to TRBJ2-7, with 10 bases fitting TRBD2. Losses at the gene ends were 0 bases for V and 4 bases for J; bases not matched to a gene: 9. The CDR3 loop spans 17 amino acids. The germline CDR1 and CDR2 sequences are SGHVS and FNYEAQ. The CDR3 sequence: CASSLASGGAFSYEQYF. CDR3 coding DNA: TGTGCCAGCAGCTTAGCAAGCGGGGGGGCCTTTAGTTACGAGCAGTACTTC.

The chain links TRBV27 to TRBJ1-1, with TRBD1 as a possible D gene (6 bases). The CDR3 length is 15 residues. V was shortened by 6 bases and J by 0 bases, with 14 bases between the two germline ends. Per germline, CDR1 MNHEY and CDR2 SMNVEV (reference sequence). This chain's CDR3 is CASRNSRGMNTEAFF. CDR3 DNA: TGTGCCAGCAGAAACTCCAGGGGAATGAACACTGAAGCTTTCTTT.

This rearrangement joins TRBV5-5 to TRBJ2-7; 9 bases line up with TRBD1. The CDR3 extends over 14 amino acids. Unmatched junction bases numbered 5, after V lost 4 bases and J lost 3 bases. Per germline, CDR1 SGHKS and CDR2 YYEKEE (reference sequence). The chain's CDR3 is CASSPGQGYYEQYF. CDR3 sequence (DNA): TGTGCCAGCAGCCCGGGACAGGGCTACTACGAGCAGTACTTC.

The chain couples TRBV9 to TRBJ1-6; weak D call: TRBD1 (6 bases). CDR1 SGDLS and CDR2 YYNGEE come from the germline V gene. Trimming stripped 1 base from V and 6 bases from J, with 11 bases between. The CDR3 is 15 residues long. The DNA of the CDR3 is TGTGCCAGCAGCGTATCAGGGGTTCGTAATTCACCCCTCCACTTT. Encoded protein: CASSVSGVRNSPLHF. Full variable domain (missing parts from reference TRBV9 and TRBJ1-6): DSGVTQTPKHLITATGQRVTLRCSPRSGDLSVYWYQQSLDQGLQFLIQYYNGEERAKGNILERFSAQQFPDLHSELNLSSLELGDSALYFCASSVSGVRNSPLHFGNGTRLTVT.

The chain has TRBV14 and TRBJ2-1, with D possibly being TRBD2 (5 bases). Trimming left V 3 bases short and J 2 bases short, with 8 bases between. This CDR3 has 14 amino acids. From germline, CDR1 is SGHDN and CDR2 FVKESK. The CDR3 spells CASSHLGAYNEQFF. The DNA for the CDR3 is TGTGCCAGCAGCCACCTCGGGGCCTACAATGAGCAGTTCTTC.

V is TRBV3-1 (or the pseudogene TRBV3-2) and J is TRBJ1-2; TRBD1 aligns across 7 bases. V gave up 4 bases and J gave up 6 bases; unmatched junction bases: 5. Germline CDR1 reads LGHDT; CDR2 reads YNNKEL (reference sequence). The CDR3 has 13 amino acids. CDR3 coding DNA: TGTGCCAGCAGCCTCGGCAGGGGGGATGGCTACACCTTC. Translated: CASSLGRGDGYTF.

The chain employs TRBV5-6 and TRBJ1-3; no clear D. Germline lookup yields CDR1 SGHDT and CDR2 YYEEEE. Trimming left V 2 bases short and J 0 bases short, with 12 bases between. The CDR3 totals 16 residues. CDR3 residues: CASSFSVLRSGNTIYF. In DNA, the CDR3 is TGTGCCAGCAGCTTCTCGGTACTCCGCTCTGGAAACACCATATATTTT.